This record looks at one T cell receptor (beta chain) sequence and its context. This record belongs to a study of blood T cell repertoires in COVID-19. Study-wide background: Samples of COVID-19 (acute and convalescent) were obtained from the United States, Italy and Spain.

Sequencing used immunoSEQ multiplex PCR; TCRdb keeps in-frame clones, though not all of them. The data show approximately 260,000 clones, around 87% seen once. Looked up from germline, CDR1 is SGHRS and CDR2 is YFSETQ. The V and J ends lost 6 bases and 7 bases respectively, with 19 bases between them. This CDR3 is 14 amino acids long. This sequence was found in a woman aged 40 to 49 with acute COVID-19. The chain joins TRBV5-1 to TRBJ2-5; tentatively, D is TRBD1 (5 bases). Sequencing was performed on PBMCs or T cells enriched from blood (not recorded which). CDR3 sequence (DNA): TGCGCCAGCACTTTAAGAACAGGCGGCGGGACCCAGTACTTC. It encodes CASTLRTGGGTQYF. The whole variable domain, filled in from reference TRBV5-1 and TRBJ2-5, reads KAGVTQTPRYLIKTRGQQVTLSCSPISGHRSVSWYQQTPGQGLQFLFEYFSETQRNKGNFPGRFSGRQFSNSRSEMNVSTLELGDSALYLCASTLRTGGGTQYFGPGTRLLVL.